This T cell receptor beta chain was profiled in a study of blood T cells in healthy people across ages. Broader study findings: Across samples, TCR beta diversity tracked strongly with naive T cell percentage. Both naive CD4+ cell counts and diversity were greater in long-lived donors than in aged donors. Across the age range, TCR beta diversity per million T cells fell in a roughly linear way. The unknown donor CMV status may have confounded expanded clonotype changes.

Remarks on this clonotype: Its antigen is unknown.

A second PCR, run for about 7 to 11 cycles, used a sample-barcoded 5' primer plus a J-beta primer mix. TCRdb processed the 5' RACE reads anew with MiXCR; each CDR3 protein has one entry. The sample includes just over 800,000 distinct CDR3 sequences, approximately 59% seen only once; the top ten take 25% to 35%. Per germline, CDR1 LGHNA and CDR2 YNFKEQ. The CDR3 spans 15 residues. V was clipped by 4 bases and J by 5 bases; unmatched bases: 6. The V gene is TRBV4-2, the J gene TRBJ1-5; 9 nucleotides agree with TRBD1. Sequencing was carried out using blood. The TCR was taken from a man under 40 in good health. This CDR3 is CASSPRRTGDQPQHF. The CDR3 DNA reads as TGTGCCAGCAGCCCCCGGCGGACAGGGGATCAGCCCCAGCATTTT.